This TCR beta chain stems from a study of regulatory T cells in long-lasting Graves disease. This clonotype was counted many times. Time point in this sample: newly diagnosed GD, antithyroid drugs for less than 3 months. Construction of the TCR library relied on RNA isolated from PBMCs. Combining iRepertoire HTBI primers with Arm-PCR of CDR3 regions, the authors built TCR beta libraries. A single record per CDR3 protein comes from TCRdb applying MiXCR to the multiplex PCR reads. The table records under 250,000 distinct CDR3 sequences, approximately 18% of them present only once. Germline lookup yields CDR1 MGHRA and CDR2 YSYEKL. The V end was cut by 4 bases, the J end by 7 bases, with 10 bases between. This CDR3 has 12 amino acids. The sample was also linked to a second study, of T cells in Graves' hyperthyroidism and ophthalmopathy.

This clonotype originated in a young woman with Graves disease. The gene calls are TRBV4-1 and TRBJ2-5; possible D gene TRBD2, 5 bases. Material: peripheral blood mononuclear cells (PBMCs), obtained at new diagnosis, from a patient treated with antithyroid drugs. CDR3 DNA: TGCGCCAGCAGCCCCTCCGCGGGGACCCAGTACTTC. Protein product: CASSPSAGTQYF.